This TCR beta chain was sequenced for a study of T-cell memory formation after mild COVID-19. Study outcomes and limitations: Contracting CD4+ clones were located mainly in CM and EM, and CD8+ clones in EMRA. The SARS-CoV-2 specificity of second-wave clones reaching peak at day 37 remained unverified. Some clones that responded turned up in pre-infection memory, which suggests that cross-reactive memory joined in.

TCRdb re-analysed the 5' RACE reads in MiXCR, keeping a single row per CDR3 protein. The sample holds roughly 250,000 distinct CDR3 sequences; over 15% are singletons and the top ten take under 25%. This clonotype was seen a handful of times. The antigen is unknown. This TCR came from a man in his late teens or twenties who had mild COVID-19 (a few samples of this study predate the infection). Cell type and time point are not known. The sequencing input was PBMCs or a T cell subset sorted from them (not recorded which).

As DNA, the CDR3 is TGCAGTGCTAGAGATGACGGGGGCAGCTATGGCTACACCTTC. Translation gives CSARDDGGSYGYTF. The rearrangement links TRBV20-1 to TRBJ1-2, with a weak D call TRBD1 (6 bases). The CDR3 covers 14 residues. Trimming cost V 0 bases and J 4 bases, with 12 bases left between them. Germline V gives CDR1 DFQATT, CDR2 SNEGSKA (reference sequence).